The 20 T cell receptor beta chains presented below share a single source sample, sequenced in a study of T cells after yellow fever vaccination. Using its own MiXCR run on the 5' RACE reads, TCRdb lists one record per CDR3 protein. The sample holds some 320,000 distinct CDR3 sequences; about 10% are singletons and the top ten take about 3%. Here the sequenced sample was CD4+ T cells sorted from PBMCs, taken 45 days after the yellow fever booster vaccination. Source of these receptors: a man between 18 and 29 years old who received the YFV17D yellow fever vaccine.

A few counts support this clonotype. The genes are TRBV27 and TRBJ1-2; 7 bases map to TRBD1. Germline CDR1 and CDR2: MNHEY and SMNVEV (reference sequence). The ends lost 10 bases at V and 1 base at J; junction bases unmatched: 6. There are 13 residues in the CDR3. The CDR3 sequence: CATRGSFNYGYTF. Written as DNA, the CDR3 is TGTGCCACCAGGGGGAGTTTTAACTATGGCTACACCTTC.

V is TRBV7-2 and J is TRBJ1-2, with D uncertain. The V gene's germline CDR1 is SGHTA and CDR2 FQGNSA. Trimming pared 4 bases from V and 7 bases from J, leaving 10 bases between. There are 12 residues in the CDR3. The CDR3 DNA follows: TGTGCCAGCAGCTACCCGGTTGTTGGCTACACCTTC. Its translation: CASSYPVVGYTF.

The rearrangement joins TRBV20-1 to TRBJ2-3; the D gene is possibly TRBD2 (5 bases). The CDR3 sequence is 11 residues long. CDR1 DFQATT and CDR2 SNEGSKA come from the germline V gene (reference sequence). The germline V and J ends were trimmed by 3 bases and 6 bases, with 7 bases remaining between them. CDR3 protein: CSASSGDTQYF. The CDR3 region has the DNA TGCAGTGCTAGTTCGGGGGATACGCAGTATTTT.

This clonotype appeared a few times. The chain employs TRBV5-1 and TRBJ2-7; TRBD2 might be the D (5 bases). Trimming cost V 2 bases and J 4 bases, with 13 bases left between them. Per germline, CDR1 SGHRS and CDR2 YFSETQ. The CDR3 length is 14 residues. CDR3: CASSLGPGGYEQYF. The CDR3 DNA is TGCGCCAGCAGCTTAGGCCCCGGAGGATACGAGCAGTACTTC.

V and J are TRBV6-4 and TRBJ2-2; maybe TRBD1 (6 bases). The CDR3 has 15 amino acids. Germline lookup yields CDR1 MRHNA and CDR2 SNTAGT. The V end lost 5 bases, the J end lost 4 bases, and 14 bases lay between the germline ends. The DNA for the CDR3 is TGTGCCAGCAGTCCACAGGGTGTAAGCACCGGGGAGCTGTTTTTT. It translates to CASSPQGVSTGELFF.

This clonotype appeared a few times. The chain uses TRBV20-1 and TRBJ2-5; 7 bases agree with TRBD1. Germline V CDR1 and CDR2: DFQATT, SNEGSKA (reference sequence). Unmatched junction bases numbered 7, after V lost 1 base and J lost 5 bases. This CDR3 is 14 amino acids long. The CDR3, as DNA: TGCAGTGCTAGAGTGGCAGGGGGAGTGGAGACCCAGTACTTC. Translating it yields CSARVAGGVETQYF.

The rearrangement uses TRBV5-4 and TRBJ2-1; D is perhaps TRBD2 (6 bases). V lost 3 bases, J lost 4 bases, and 8 bases lay in between. The CDR3 runs to 13 residues. From germline, CDR1 is SGHNT and CDR2 YYREEE (reference sequence). The CDR3 protein is CASSSGTYNEQFF. CDR3 DNA: TGTGCCAGCAGCTCCGGGACTTACAATGAGCAGTTCTTC.

This clonotype was detected only a few times. The chain is built from TRBV5-5 and TRBJ1-1; D possibly corresponds to TRBD1 (5 bases). Trimming removed 3 bases from V and 6 bases from J, with 15 bases in between. Per the germline V gene, CDR1 is SGHKS and CDR2 is YYEKEE (reference sequence). CDR3 length: 14 residues. CDR3 DNA: TGTGCCAGCAGCTGGGGACGGCTTGCGGCTGAAGCTTTCTTT. Protein product: CASSWGRLAAEAFF.

This clonotype was detected only a few times. The CDR3: CSARSGFNEQYV. In DNA form, the CDR3 reads TGCAGTGCTAGATCAGGGTTCAACGAGCAGTACGTC. The chain is built from TRBV20-1 and TRBJ2-7; D perhaps matches TRBD1 (5 bases). Trimming stripped 2 bases from V and 5 bases from J, with 10 bases between. Germline CDR1 reads DFQATT; CDR2 reads SNEGSKA (reference sequence). This CDR3 has 12 amino acids.

The chain links TRBV20-1 to TRBJ2-5; 9 positions match TRBD2. Germline loops: CDR1 DFQATT, CDR2 SNEGSKA (reference sequence). V dropped 0 bases and J dropped 5; count of bases not matched to a gene: 7. This CDR3 has 15 residues. CDR3 nucleotides: TGCAGTGCTAGAGATAGGCGGGGGGGCCGGGAGACCCAGTACTTC. It translates to CSARDRRGGRETQYF.

The chain joins TRBV6-2 or TRBV6-3 to TRBJ1-6; 7 nucleotides match TRBD1. Germline CDR1 and CDR2: MNHEY and SVGEGT. The CDR3 totals 15 residues. V shed 4 bases and J 7 bases; nucleotides not matched to a gene: 7. The CDR3 region has the DNA TGTGCCAGCAGTTTAAGACAGGGCTCAAATTCACCCCTCCACTTT. It codes for CASSLRQGSNSPLHF.

This clonotype was seen only a few times. The chain links TRBV7-2 to TRBJ2-1; D call uncertain. The V and J ends lost 1 base and 8 bases respectively, with 9 bases between them. The germline V gene encodes CDR1 SGHTA and CDR2 FQGNSA. The CDR3 loop spans 13 amino acids. In DNA, the CDR3 is TGTGCCAGCAGCTTAGGACAAGTAGATGAGCAGTTCTTC. Translation gives CASSLGQVDEQFF.

The rearrangement joins TRBV4-2 to TRBJ1-2; D unclear. Germline values: CDR1 LGHNA, CDR2 YNFKEQ. V lost 1 base and J 6 bases, leaving 9 bases between the germline ends. CDR3 length: 13 amino acids. The CDR3 spells CASSQVGRDGYTF. The CDR3 DNA reads as TGTGCCAGCAGCCAAGTCGGTAGGGATGGCTACACCTTC.

The table lists this clonotype with a few counts. This chain links TRBV7-2 with TRBJ1-1, with TRBD1 as a possible D gene (5 bases). The CDR3 extends over 13 amino acids. CDR1 is SGHTA, CDR2 FQGNSA, per germline. Between the trimmed V and J ends, which lost 10 bases and 4 bases, there was a span of 16 bases. For the CDR3, the DNA is TGTGCCAACCTCTTCGGTAGGGGCACTGAAGCTTTCTTT. Translated: CANLFGRGTEAFF.

This clonotype was seen more than once but under ten times. V is TRBV20-1 and J is TRBJ2-3, with 12 bases that match TRBD2. Looked up from germline, CDR1 is DFQATT and CDR2 is SNEGSKA (reference sequence). V lost 7 bases and J lost 2; bases outside the gene matches: 10. The CDR3 spans 16 residues. The CDR3 nucleotides are TGCAGTGTTCCCGGACTAGCGGGGAAGACCACAGATACGCAGTATTTT. Its translation is CSVPGLAGKTTDTQYF.

The chain employs TRBV6-2 or TRBV6-3 and TRBJ2-2, with 8 bases identical to TRBD2. This CDR3 has 17 residues. Germline CDR1 and CDR2: MNHEY and SVGEGT. Trimming took 6 bases from V and 1 from J; bases not matched to a gene: 10. CDR3 nucleotides: TGTGCCAGCAGCAACCCCGGGCTAGCGGGGAACACCGGGGAGCTGTTTTTT. Amino acid sequence: CASSNPGLAGNTGELFF.

The genes are TRBV6-2 or TRBV6-3 and TRBJ2-2; D call uncertain. V was trimmed by 3 bases and J by 7 bases, leaving 3 bases between them. This CDR3 contains 11 residues. Germline loops: CDR1 MNHEY, CDR2 SVGEGT. The chain's CDR3 is CASSYIGELFF. The CDR3 bases are TGTGCCAGCAGTTATATCGGGGAGCTGTTTTTT.

This clonotype was observed a few times. The rearrangement joins TRBV6-5 to TRBJ1-5; no reliable D call. Per germline, CDR1 MNHEY and CDR2 SVGAGI. Between the trimmed V and J ends, which lost 5 bases and 5 bases, there was a span of 10 bases. The CDR3 covers 13 residues. CDR3 sequence reads: CASSDDGHQPQHF. In DNA form, the CDR3 reads TGTGCCAGCAGTGATGACGGGCATCAGCCCCAGCATTTT.

The chain couples TRBV6-6 to TRBJ2-3, with TRBD2 matching 7 bases. Trimming removed 6 bases from V and 1 base from J; junction bases left unmatched: 10. The CDR3 is made up of 16 amino acids. Germline values: CDR1 MNHNY, CDR2 SVGAGI (reference sequence). DNA of the CDR3: TGTGCCAGCAGCCCCGCCTGGGCGGGGGGCACAGATACGCAGTATTTT. Translation gives CASSPAWAGGTDTQYF.

The chain links TRBV12-5 to TRBJ2-1; D perhaps matches TRBD2 (6 bases). The V and J ends lost 6 bases and 0 bases respectively, with 21 bases between them. The CDR3 totals 18 residues. The germline V gene has CDR1 LGHNT and CDR2 FRNRAP. The CDR3 spells CASGPPRGKGFSYNEQFF. CDR3 coding DNA: TGTGCTAGTGGCCCGCCCCGGGGGAAGGGGTTCTCCTACAATGAGCAGTTCTTC.